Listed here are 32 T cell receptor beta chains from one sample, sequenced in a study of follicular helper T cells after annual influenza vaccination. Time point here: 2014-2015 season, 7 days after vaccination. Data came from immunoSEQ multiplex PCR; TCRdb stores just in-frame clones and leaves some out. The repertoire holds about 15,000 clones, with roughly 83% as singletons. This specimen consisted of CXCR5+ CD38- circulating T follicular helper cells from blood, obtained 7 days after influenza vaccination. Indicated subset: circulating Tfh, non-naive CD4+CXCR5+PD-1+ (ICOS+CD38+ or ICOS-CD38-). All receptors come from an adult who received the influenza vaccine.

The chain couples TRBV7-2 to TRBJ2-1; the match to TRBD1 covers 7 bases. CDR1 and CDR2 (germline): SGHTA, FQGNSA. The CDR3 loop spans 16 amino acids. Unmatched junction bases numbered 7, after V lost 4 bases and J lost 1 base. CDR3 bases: TGTGCCAGCAGCTCGGTACAGGGGCGATCCTACAATGAGCAGTTCTTC. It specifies CASSSVQGRSYNEQFF.

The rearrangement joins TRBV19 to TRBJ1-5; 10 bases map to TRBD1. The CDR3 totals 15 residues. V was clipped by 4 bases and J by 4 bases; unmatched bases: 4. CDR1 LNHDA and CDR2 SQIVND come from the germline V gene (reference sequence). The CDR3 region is CASSSLGQGNQPQHF. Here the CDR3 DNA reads TGTGCCAGTAGTAGCCTGGGACAGGGGAATCAGCCCCAGCATTTT. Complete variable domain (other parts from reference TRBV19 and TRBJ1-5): DGGITQSPKYLFRKEGQNVTLSCEQNLNHDAMYWYRQDPGQGLRLIYYSQIVNDFQKGDIAEGYSVSREKKESFPLTVTSAQKNPTAFYLCASSSLGQGNQPQHFGDGTRLSIL.

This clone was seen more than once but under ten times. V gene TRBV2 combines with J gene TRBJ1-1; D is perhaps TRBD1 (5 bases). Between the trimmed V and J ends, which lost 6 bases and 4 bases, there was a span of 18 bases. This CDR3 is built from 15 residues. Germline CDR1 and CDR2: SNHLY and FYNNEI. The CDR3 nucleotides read TGTGCCAGCAGGTCAGGGAGGGCGCGAGCCACTGAAGCTTTCTTT. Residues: CASRSGRARATEAFF. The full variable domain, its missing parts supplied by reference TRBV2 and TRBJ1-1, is EPEVTQTPSHQVTQMGQEVILRCVPISNHLYFYWYRQILGQKVEFLVSFYNNEISEKSEIFDDQFSVERPDGSNFTLKIRSTKLEDSAMYFCASRSGRARATEAFFGQGTRLTVV.

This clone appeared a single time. The CDR3 protein is CASSASGLAGGPGDTQYF. In nucleotides, the CDR3 is TGTGCCAGTAGTGCCAGCGGACTAGCGGGAGGGCCTGGAGATACGCAGTATTTT. J is TRBJ2-3 and V is TRBV19; 15 positions match TRBD2. The trim removed 5 bases at V and 5 bases at J, leaving 11 bases unmatched. This CDR3 region has 18 residues. In germline, CDR1 is LNHDA, CDR2 SQIVND (reference sequence).

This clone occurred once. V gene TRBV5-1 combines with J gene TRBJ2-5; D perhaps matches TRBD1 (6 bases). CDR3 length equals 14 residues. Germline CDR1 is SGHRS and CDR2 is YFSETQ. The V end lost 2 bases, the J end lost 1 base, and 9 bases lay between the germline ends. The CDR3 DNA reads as TGCGCCAGCAGCTTACAGGGTTTCCAAGAGACCCAGTACTTC. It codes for CASSLQGFQETQYF.

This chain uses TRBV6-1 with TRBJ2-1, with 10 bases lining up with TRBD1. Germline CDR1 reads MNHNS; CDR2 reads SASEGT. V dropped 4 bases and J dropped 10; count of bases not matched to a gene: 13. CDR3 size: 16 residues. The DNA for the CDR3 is TGTGCCAGCAGTGGATCACGGGGGACAGGGGAACAGGAGCAGTTCTTC. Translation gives CASSGSRGTGEQEQFF.

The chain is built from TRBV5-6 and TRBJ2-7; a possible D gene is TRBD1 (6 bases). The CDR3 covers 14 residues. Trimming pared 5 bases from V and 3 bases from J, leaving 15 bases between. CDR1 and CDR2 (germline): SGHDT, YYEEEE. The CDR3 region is CASSRRQGFYEQYF. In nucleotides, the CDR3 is TGTGCCAGCAGTCGGCGGCAGGGGTTCTACGAGCAGTACTTC.

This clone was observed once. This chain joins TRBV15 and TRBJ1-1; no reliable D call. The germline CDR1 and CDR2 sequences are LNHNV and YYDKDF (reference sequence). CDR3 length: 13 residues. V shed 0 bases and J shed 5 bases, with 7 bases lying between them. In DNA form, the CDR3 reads TGTGCCACCAGCAGAGATCGGGGTACTGAAGCTTTCTTT. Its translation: CATSRDRGTEAFF.

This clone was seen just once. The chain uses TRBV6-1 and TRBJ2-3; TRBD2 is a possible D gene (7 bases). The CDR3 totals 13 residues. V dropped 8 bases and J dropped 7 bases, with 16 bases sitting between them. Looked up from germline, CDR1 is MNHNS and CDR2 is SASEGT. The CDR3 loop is CASQGGGANTQYF. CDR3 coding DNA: TGTGCCAGCCAAGGAGGGGGGGCAAATACGCAGTATTTT.

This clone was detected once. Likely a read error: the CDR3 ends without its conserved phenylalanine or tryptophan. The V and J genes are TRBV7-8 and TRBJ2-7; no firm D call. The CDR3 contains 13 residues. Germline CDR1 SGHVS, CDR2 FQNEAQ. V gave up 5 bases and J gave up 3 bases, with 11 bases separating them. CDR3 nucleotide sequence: TGTGCCAGCAGCACCAGGATTTTCTACGAGCAGTACATC. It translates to CASSTRIFYEQYI.

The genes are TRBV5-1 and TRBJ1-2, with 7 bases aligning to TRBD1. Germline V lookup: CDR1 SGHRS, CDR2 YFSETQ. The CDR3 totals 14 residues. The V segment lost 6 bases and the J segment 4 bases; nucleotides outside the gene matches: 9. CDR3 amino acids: CASTDSGQTYGYTF. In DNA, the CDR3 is TGCGCCAGCACCGATTCGGGACAGACCTATGGCTACACCTTC.

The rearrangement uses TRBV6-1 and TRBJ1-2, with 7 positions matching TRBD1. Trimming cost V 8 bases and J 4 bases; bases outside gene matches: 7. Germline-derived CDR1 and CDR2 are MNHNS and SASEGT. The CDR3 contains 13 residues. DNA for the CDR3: TGTGCCAGCCGGATAGGGACAGCCTATGGCTACACCTTC. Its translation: CASRIGTAYGYTF.

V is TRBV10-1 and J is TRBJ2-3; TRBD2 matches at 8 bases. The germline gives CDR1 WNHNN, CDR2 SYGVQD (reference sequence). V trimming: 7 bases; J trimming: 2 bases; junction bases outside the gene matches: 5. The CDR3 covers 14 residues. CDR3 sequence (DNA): TGCGCCAGCAACCGCGGGGGGAACACAGATACGCAGTATTTT. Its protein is CASNRGGNTDTQYF.

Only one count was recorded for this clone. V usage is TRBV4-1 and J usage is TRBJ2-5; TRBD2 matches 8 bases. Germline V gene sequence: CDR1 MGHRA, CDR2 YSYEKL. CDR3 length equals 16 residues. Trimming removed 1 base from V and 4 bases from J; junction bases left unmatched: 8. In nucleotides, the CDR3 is TGCGCCAGCAGCCAAGGGTCTCCGGGACTAGGAGAGACCCAGTACTTC. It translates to CASSQGSPGLGETQYF.

The CDR3, as DNA: TGCGCCAGCAGCCAAGGTTTCGGACAAGGGGGTACGCAGTATTTT. Its protein product is CASSQGFGQGGTQYF. V usage is TRBV4-1 and J usage is TRBJ2-3, with a tentative D call TRBD1 (6 bases). V lost 1 base and J 8 bases, leaving 16 bases between the germline ends. This CDR3 contains 15 residues. CDR1 and CDR2 from the germline V gene are MGHRA and YSYEKL.

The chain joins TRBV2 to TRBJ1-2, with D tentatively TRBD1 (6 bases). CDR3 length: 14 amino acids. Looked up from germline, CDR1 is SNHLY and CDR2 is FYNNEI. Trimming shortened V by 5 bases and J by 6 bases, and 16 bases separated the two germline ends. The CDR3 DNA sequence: TGTGCCAGCAGTTCTACTCGGGGGGCAGATGGCTACACCTTC. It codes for CASSSTRGADGYTF.

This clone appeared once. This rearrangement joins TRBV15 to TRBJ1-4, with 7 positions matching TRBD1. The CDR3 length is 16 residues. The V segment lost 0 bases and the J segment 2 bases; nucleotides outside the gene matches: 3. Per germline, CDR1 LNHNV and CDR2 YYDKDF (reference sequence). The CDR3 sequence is CATSRDKGATNEKLFF. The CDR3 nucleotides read TGTGCCACCAGCAGAGATAAGGGGGCCACTAATGAAAAACTGTTTTTT.

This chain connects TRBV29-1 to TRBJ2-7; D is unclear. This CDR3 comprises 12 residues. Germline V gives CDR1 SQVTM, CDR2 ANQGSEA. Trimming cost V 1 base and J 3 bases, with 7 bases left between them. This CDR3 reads CSVEAPGYEQYF. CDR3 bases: TGCAGCGTTGAAGCCCCGGGCTACGAGCAGTACTTC.

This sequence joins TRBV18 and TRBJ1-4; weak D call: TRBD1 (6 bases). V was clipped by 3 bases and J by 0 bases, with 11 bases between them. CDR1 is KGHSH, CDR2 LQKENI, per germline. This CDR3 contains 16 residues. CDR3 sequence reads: CASSPGTSATNEKLFF. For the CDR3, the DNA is TGTGCCAGCTCACCCGGGACATCTGCAACTAATGAAAAACTGTTTTTT.

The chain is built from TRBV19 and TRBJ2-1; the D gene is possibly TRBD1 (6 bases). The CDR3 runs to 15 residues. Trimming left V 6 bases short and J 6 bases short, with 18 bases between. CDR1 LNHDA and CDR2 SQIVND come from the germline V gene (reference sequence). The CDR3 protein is CASSVDRPFPNEQFF. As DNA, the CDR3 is TGTGCCAGTAGCGTTGACAGGCCCTTCCCCAATGAGCAGTTCTTC.

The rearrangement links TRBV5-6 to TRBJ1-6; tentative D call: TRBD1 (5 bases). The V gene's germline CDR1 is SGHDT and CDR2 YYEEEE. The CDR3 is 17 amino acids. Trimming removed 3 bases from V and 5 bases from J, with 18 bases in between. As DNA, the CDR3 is TGTGCCAGCAGCTGGGGCTCGAAAAGGGTGGATAATTCACCCCTCCACTTT. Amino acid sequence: CASSWGSKRVDNSPLHF.

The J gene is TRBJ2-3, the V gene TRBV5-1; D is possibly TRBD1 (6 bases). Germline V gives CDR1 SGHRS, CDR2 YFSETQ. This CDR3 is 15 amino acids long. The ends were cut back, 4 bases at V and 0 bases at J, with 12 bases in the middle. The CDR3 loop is CASSPDSSSTDTQYF. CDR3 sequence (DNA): TGCGCCAGCAGCCCGGACAGTTCTAGCACAGATACGCAGTATTTT.

CDR3 coding DNA: TGTGCCAGCAGTGAACCCACGAACAGGGTCGGTGGCTACACCTTC. This codes for CASSEPTNRVGGYTF. The chain combines TRBV6-1 with TRBJ1-2; a possible D gene is TRBD1 (6 bases). Trimming left V 2 bases short and J 7 bases short, with 17 bases between. CDR1 and CDR2 (germline): MNHNS, SASEGT. This CDR3 region has 15 residues.

The CDR3 region has the DNA TGTGCTAGTGGTACCCAGACTAACTATGGCTACACCTTC. Translating gives CASGTQTNYGYTF. The V and J genes are TRBV12-5 and TRBJ1-2; unclear D gene. CDR3 length: 13 amino acids. Germline values: CDR1 LGHNT, CDR2 FRNRAP. Trimming left V 5 bases short and J 0 bases short, with 7 bases between.

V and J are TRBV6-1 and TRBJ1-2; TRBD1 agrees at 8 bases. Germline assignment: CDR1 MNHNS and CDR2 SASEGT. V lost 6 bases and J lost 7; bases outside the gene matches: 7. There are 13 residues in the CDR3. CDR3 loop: CASRGTGAAGYTF. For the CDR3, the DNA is TGTGCCAGCAGAGGGACAGGCGCAGCTGGCTACACCTTC.

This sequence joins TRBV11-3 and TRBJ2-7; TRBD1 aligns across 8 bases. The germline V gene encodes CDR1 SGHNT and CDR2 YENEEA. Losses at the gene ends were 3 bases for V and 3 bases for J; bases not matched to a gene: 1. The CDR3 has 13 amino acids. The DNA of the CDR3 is TGTGCCAGCAGCTTGGACAGGGACTACGAGCAGTACTTC. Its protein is CASSLDRDYEQYF.

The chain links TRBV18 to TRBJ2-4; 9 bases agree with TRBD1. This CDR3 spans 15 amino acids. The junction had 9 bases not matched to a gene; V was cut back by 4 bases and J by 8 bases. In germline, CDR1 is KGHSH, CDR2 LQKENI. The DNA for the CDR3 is TGTGCCAGCTCACTTGTCGGACAGGGGATAGACATTCAGTACTTC. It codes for CASSLVGQGIDIQYF.

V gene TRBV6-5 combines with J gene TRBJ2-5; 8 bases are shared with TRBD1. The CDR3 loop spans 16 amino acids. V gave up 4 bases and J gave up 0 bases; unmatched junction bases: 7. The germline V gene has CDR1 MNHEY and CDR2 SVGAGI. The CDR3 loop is CASSSLGQAYQETQYF. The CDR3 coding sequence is TGTGCCAGCAGTTCCCTGGGACAGGCGTACCAAGAGACCCAGTACTTC.

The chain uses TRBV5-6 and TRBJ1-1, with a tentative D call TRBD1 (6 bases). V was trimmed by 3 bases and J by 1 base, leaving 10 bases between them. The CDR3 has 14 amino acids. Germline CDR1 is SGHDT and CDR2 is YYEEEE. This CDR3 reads CASSSLTGNTEAFF. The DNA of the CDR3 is TGTGCCAGCAGCTCTTTGACAGGGAACACTGAAGCTTTCTTT.

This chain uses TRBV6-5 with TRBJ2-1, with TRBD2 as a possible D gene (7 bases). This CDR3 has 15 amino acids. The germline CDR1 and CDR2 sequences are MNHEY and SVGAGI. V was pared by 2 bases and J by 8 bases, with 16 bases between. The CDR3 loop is CASSYRGAPRYEQFF. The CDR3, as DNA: TGTGCCAGCAGTTACCGGGGGGCCCCTCGTTATGAGCAGTTCTTC.

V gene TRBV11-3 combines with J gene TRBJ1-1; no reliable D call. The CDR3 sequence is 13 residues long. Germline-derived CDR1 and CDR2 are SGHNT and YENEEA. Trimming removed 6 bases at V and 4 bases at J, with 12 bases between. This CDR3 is CASSALYGTEAFF. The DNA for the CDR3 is TGTGCCAGCAGTGCCCTTTACGGCACTGAAGCTTTCTTT.

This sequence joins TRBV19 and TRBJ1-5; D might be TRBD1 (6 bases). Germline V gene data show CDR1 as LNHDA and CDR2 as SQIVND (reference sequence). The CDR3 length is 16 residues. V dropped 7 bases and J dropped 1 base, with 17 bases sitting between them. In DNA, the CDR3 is TGTGCCAGTACCGAACAGGGCAGGGCAAGCAATCAGCCCCAGCATTTT. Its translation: CASTEQGRASNQPQHF.